These 14 T cell receptor beta chains originate from one sample sequenced in a study of CD8+ T cells in alopecia areata. In each case, RNA was isolated and then reverse transcribed into cDNA as the sequencing template. The table came from immunoSEQ multiplex PCR; TCRdb's copy has only in-frame clones and leaves some out. The repertoire holds roughly 140,000 clones, with around 51% as singletons. Sequenced material: CD4+ T cells sorted from blood, taken at week 0. These TCRs come from a human donor with alopecia areata.

This chain connects TRBV7-2 to TRBJ2-3; 8 bases fit TRBD2. The ends lost 5 bases at V and 6 bases at J; junction bases unmatched: 7. CDR1 is SGHTA, CDR2 FQGNSA, per germline. This CDR3 spans 14 amino acids. The CDR3 region has the DNA TGTGCCAGCAGCCCGGGACTAGGAGCCGATACGCAGTATTTT. Translating gives CASSPGLGADTQYF.

The CDR3 sequence: CSVVTGRTGELFF. The CDR3 DNA reads as TGCAGCGTTGTGACAGGTCGTACCGGGGAGCTGTTTTTT. The V and J genes are TRBV29-1 and TRBJ2-2, with D perhaps TRBD1 (6 bases). The CDR3 contains 13 residues. Germline V gives CDR1 SQVTM, CDR2 ANQGSEA. Trimming pared 4 bases from V and 5 bases from J, leaving 11 bases between.

The CDR3 nucleotides read TGCAGCGGCGGGAACACTGAAGCTTTCTTT. It is translated as CSGGNTEAFF. V gene TRBV29-1 combines with J gene TRBJ1-1; D remains unclear. Germline V lookup: CDR1 SQVTM, CDR2 ANQGSEA. V was clipped by 7 bases and J by 1 base, with 4 bases between them. The CDR3 has 10 residues.

The CDR3 DNA is TGCAGCGTGGGACTGGGGATAGGAAACACCATATATTTT. The encoded protein is CSVGLGIGNTIYF. The chain links TRBV29-1 to TRBJ1-3; D might be TRBD1 (5 bases). This CDR3 comprises 13 residues. Germline lookup yields CDR1 SQVTM and CDR2 ANQGSEA. Trimming pared 6 bases from V and 4 bases from J, leaving 13 bases between.

This clone showed up just a few times. The chain links TRBV7-2 to TRBJ2-7; 13 bases match TRBD2. The CDR3 spans 16 residues. The germline V gene has CDR1 SGHTA and CDR2 FQGNSA. Losses at the gene ends were 1 base for V and 3 bases for J; bases not matched to a gene: 3. CDR3 coding DNA: TGTGCCAGCAGCTTAGGGTGGACTAGCGGGAGCTACGAGCAGTACTTC. It codes for CASSLGWTSGSYEQYF.

This chain connects TRBV15 to TRBJ1-5; perhaps TRBD1 as D (5 bases). The germline V and J ends were trimmed by 1 base and 5 bases, with 9 bases remaining between them. The CDR3 is 14 amino acids. CDR1 LNHNV and CDR2 YYDKDF come from the germline V gene (reference sequence). CDR3 amino acids: CATSRGDSDQPQHF. DNA of the CDR3: TGTGCCACCAGCAGAGGGGACTCAGATCAGCCCCAGCATTTT.

This clone was observed a handful of times. Distinct nucleotide sequences in the sample also encode this CDR3. V and J are TRBV25-1 and TRBJ2-7; the D gene is possibly TRBD1 (5 bases). In germline, CDR1 is MGHDK, CDR2 SYGVNS. V gave up 5 bases and J gave up 4 bases, with 6 bases separating them. This CDR3 contains 11 residues. Written as DNA, the CDR3 is TGTGCCAGCAGTAAGGGGTACGAGCAGTACTTC. Protein sequence: CASSKGYEQYF.

This clone was observed a few times. The genes are TRBV11-2 and TRBJ2-5; possibly TRBD2 for D (6 bases). V lost 3 bases and J lost 5, with 16 bases in between. The CDR3 contains 15 residues. Germline V CDR1 and CDR2: SGHAT, FQNNGV. CDR3: CASSFGGAPMETQYF. The CDR3 DNA sequence: TGTGCCAGCAGCTTCGGGGGAGCCCCAATGGAGACCCAGTACTTC.

This clone was seen a handful of times. The chain has TRBV30 and TRBJ1-4, with D perhaps TRBD1 (6 bases). Trimming took 0 bases from V and 14 from J, leaving 13 bases between them. This CDR3 region has 12 residues. The germline V gene has CDR1 GTSNPN and CDR2 SVGIG (reference sequence). The CDR3 DNA follows: TGTGCCTGGAGTGTACAAGGGGGGGTGCTGTTTTTT. This gives the protein CAWSVQGGVLFF.

This clone has more than one count but fewer than ten. The gene calls are TRBV30 and TRBJ1-5, with a possible D match to TRBD1 (6 bases). V was trimmed by 5 bases and J by 5 bases, leaving 13 bases between them. From germline, CDR1 is GTSNPN and CDR2 SVGIG (reference sequence). The CDR3 is 13 residues long. CDR3 in DNA: TGTGCCTGGGCGACAGGCTACGATCAGCCCCAGCATTTT. It encodes CAWATGYDQPQHF.

A word on this clone: The same CDR3 can be traced to other DNA sequences in this sample. This chain connects TRBV7-9 to TRBJ2-7; 10 nucleotides line up with TRBD1. The CDR3 is 15 residues long. Per germline, CDR1 SEHNR and CDR2 FQNEAQ (reference sequence). Trimming removed 5 bases from V and 2 bases from J; junction bases left unmatched: 6. In DNA, the CDR3 is TGTGCCAGCAGCCGGCCGGGACAGGGGACCTACGAGCAGTACTTC. It encodes CASSRPGQGTYEQYF. Supplemented by reference TRBV7-9 and TRBJ2-7, the full variable domain reads DTGVSQNPRHKITKRGQNVTFRCDPISEHNRLYWYRQTLGQGPEFLTYFQNEAQLEKSRLLSDRFSAERPKGSFSTLEIQRTEQGDSAMYLCASSRPGQGTYEQYFGPGTRLTVT.

This clone was observed a few times. This chain uses TRBV30 with TRBJ1-5, with D unclear. The germline CDR1 and CDR2 sequences are GTSNPN and SVGIG (reference sequence). Trimming left V 4 bases short and J 1 base short, with 11 bases between. CDR3 length: 14 amino acids. CDR3 sequence reads: CAWTRGNSNQPQHF. In DNA, the CDR3 is TGTGCCTGGACAAGAGGCAACAGCAATCAGCCCCAGCATTTT.

The chain links TRBV27 to TRBJ1-5; D is unresolved. The CDR3 runs to 14 residues. V lost 5 bases, J lost 1 base, and 9 bases lay in between. Germline-derived CDR1 and CDR2 are MNHEY and SMNVEV (reference sequence). The CDR3 DNA is TGTGCCAGCAGTCGGACCTGGAGCAATCAGCCCCAGCATTTT. This sequence encodes CASSRTWSNQPQHF.

The rearrangement joins TRBV29-1 to TRBJ2-7; TRBD2 matches at 12 bases. Germline lookup yields CDR1 SQVTM and CDR2 ANQGSEA. After removal of 4 bases from V and 4 bases from J, the junction contained 8 bases not matched to a gene. This CDR3 has 15 residues. CDR3 in amino acids: CSVGRLAGGPYEQYF. The CDR3 nucleotides are TGCAGCGTTGGACGTCTAGCGGGAGGGCCGTACGAGCAGTACTTC.